Included here is one TCR beta chain sequence, with context. Per the original data handling: Estimation of nucleated cell counts relied on the amplification of reference gene primers. The method was immunoSEQ multiplex PCR; TCRdb's version includes in-frame clones alone and lacks a portion of them. The DNA was the basis for D and trimming; V, J and clone size are from that table. The sample lists 150,000 to 250,000 clones; around 90% were seen once. Cohort 3 donors were reported recovered after two negative PCRs, clearance, or symptom resolution. These data are taken from a study of blood T cell repertoires in COVID-19. On the study more broadly: The samples span acute and convalescent COVID-19 from the United States, Italy and Spain.

The CDR3 sequence is 11 residues long. Germline V gene data show CDR1 as SQVTM and CDR2 as ANQGSEA. V lost 7 bases and J lost 5, with 11 bases in between. The V and J genes are TRBV29-1 and TRBJ1-1; tentatively, D is TRBD1 (6 bases). Sequenced input: PBMCs or T cells enriched from blood (not recorded which). This clonotype was sampled from a woman aged 30 to 39 who had recovered from COVID-19. This chain's CDR3 is CSGKDRTEAFF. The CDR3 nucleotides read TGCAGCGGGAAGGACAGAACTGAAGCTTTCTTT.